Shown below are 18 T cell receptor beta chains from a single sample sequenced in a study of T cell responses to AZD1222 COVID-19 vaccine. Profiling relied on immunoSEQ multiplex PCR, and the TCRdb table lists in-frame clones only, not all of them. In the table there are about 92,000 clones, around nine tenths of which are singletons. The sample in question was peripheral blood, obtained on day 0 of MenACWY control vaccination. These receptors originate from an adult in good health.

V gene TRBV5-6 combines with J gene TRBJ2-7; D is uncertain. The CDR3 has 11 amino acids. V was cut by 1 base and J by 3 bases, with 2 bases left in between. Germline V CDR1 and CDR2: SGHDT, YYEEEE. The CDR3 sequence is CASSLNYEQYF. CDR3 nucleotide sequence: TGTGCCAGCAGCTTGAACTACGAGCAGTACTTC.

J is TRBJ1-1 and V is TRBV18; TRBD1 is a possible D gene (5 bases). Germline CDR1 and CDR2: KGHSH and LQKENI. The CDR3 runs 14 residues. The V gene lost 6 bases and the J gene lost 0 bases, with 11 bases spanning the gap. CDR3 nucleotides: TGTGCCAGCTCCCGAATGGACATGAACACTGAAGCTTTCTTT. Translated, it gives CASSRMDMNTEAFF.

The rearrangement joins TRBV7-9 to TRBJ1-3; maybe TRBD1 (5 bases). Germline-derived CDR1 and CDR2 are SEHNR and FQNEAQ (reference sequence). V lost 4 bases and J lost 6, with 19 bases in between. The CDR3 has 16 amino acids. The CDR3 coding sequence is TGTGCCAGCAGCTCCCTCCCGACAGTAACTCTAAACACCATATATTTT. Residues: CASSSLPTVTLNTIYF.

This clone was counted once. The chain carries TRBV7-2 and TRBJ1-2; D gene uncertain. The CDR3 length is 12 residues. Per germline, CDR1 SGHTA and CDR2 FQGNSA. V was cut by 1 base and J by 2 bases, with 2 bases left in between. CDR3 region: CASSLVNYGYTF. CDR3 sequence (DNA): TGTGCCAGCAGCTTAGTAAACTATGGCTACACCTTC. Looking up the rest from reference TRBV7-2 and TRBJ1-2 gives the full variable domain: GAGVSQSPSNKVTEKGKDVELRCDPISGHTALYWYRQSLGQGLEFLIYFQGNSAPDKSGLPSDRFSAERTGGSVSTLTIQRTQQEDSAVYLCASSLVNYGYTFGSGTRLTVV.

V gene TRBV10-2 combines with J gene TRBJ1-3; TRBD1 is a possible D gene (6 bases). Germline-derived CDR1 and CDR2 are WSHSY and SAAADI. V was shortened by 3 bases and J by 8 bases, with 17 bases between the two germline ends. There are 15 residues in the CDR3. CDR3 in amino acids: CASSDPFQGRDTIYF. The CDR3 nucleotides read TGCGCCAGCAGTGACCCATTCCAGGGGAGGGACACCATATATTTT.

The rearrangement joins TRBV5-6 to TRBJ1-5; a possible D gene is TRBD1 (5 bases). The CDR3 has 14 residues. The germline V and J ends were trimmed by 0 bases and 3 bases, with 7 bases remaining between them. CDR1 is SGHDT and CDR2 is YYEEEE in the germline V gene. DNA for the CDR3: TGTGCCAGCAGCTTGGCAGGACACAATCAGCCCCAGCATTTT. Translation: CASSLAGHNQPQHF.

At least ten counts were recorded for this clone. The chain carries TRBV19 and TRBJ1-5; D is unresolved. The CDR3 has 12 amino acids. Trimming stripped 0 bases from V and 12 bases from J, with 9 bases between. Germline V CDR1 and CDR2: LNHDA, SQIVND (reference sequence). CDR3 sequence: CASSIESRNQHF. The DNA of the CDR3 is TGTGCCAGTAGTATAGAAAGCCGGAACCAGCATTTT.

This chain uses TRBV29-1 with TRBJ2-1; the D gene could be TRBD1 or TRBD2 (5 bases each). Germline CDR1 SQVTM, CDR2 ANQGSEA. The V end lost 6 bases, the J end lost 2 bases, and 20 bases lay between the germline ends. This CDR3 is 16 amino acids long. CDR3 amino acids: CSVPPRPGPTYNEQFF. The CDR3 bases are TGCAGCGTCCCCCCCCGACCGGGGCCGACCTACAATGAGCAGTTCTTC.

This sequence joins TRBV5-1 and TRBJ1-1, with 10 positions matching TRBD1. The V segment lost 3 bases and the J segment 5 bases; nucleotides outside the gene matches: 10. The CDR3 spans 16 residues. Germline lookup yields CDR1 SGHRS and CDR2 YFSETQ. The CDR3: CASSSGTGVVLTEAFF. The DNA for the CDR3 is TGCGCCAGCAGCTCTGGGACAGGGGTGGTTTTGACTGAAGCTTTCTTT.

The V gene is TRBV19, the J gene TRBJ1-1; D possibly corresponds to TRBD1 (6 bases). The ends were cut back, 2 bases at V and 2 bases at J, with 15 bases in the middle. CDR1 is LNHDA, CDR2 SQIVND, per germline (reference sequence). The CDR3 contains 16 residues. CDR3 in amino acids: CASSIRRGKRNTEAFF. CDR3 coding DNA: TGTGCCAGTAGTATAAGGAGGGGGAAAAGAAACACTGAAGCTTTCTTT.

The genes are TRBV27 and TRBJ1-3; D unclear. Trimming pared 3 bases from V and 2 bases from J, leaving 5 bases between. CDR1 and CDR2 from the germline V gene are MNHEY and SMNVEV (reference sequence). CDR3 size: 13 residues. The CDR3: CASSLAPGNTIYF. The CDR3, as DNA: TGTGCCAGCAGTTTGGCCCCTGGAAACACCATATATTTT.

CDR3 amino acids: CASSFNAGGEVYGYTF. The CDR3 DNA reads as TGCGCCAGCAGCTTTAACGCAGGGGGCGAGGTCTATGGCTACACCTTC. The gene calls are TRBV5-1 and TRBJ1-2; TRBD1 matches at 8 bases. The CDR3 contains 16 residues. The germline gives CDR1 SGHRS, CDR2 YFSETQ. J was trimmed by 4 bases and V by 2 bases; bases with no gene match: 10.

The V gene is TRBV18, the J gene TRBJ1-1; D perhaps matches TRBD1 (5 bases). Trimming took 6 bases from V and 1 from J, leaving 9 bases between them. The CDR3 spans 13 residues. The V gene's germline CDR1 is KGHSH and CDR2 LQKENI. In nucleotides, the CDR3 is TGTGCCAGCTCCCTGACAGAGAACACTGAAGCTTTCTTT. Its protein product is CASSLTENTEAFF.

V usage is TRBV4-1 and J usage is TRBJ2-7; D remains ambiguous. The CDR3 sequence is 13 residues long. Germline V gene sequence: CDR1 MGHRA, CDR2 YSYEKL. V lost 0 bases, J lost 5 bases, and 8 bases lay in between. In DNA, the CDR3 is TGCGCCAGCAGCCAAGATCCAACTGACGAGCAGTACTTC. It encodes CASSQDPTDEQYF.

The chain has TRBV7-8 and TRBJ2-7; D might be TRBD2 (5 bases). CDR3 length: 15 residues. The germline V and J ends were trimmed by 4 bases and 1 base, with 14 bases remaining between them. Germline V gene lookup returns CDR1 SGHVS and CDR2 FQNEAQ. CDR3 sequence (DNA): TGTGCCAGCAGCTCCCCCCACACGGGGTCCTACGAGCAGTACTTC. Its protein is CASSSPHTGSYEQYF.

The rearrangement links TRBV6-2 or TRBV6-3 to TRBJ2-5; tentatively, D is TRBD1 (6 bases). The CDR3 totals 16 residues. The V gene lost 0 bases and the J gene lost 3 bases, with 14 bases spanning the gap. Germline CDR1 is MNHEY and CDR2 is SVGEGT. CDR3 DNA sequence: TGTGCCAGCAGTTACTCGTATCCGGCAGGGGAAGAGACCCAGTACTTC. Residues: CASSYSYPAGEETQYF.

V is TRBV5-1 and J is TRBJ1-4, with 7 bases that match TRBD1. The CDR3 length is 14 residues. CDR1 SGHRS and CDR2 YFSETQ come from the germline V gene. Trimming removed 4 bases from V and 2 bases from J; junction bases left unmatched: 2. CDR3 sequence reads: CASSAGQTNEKLFF. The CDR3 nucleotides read TGCGCCAGCAGCGCGGGACAGACTAATGAAAAACTGTTTTTT.

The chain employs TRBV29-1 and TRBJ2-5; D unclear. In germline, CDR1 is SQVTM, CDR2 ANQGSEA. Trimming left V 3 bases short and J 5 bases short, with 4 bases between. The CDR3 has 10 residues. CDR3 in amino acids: CSVEVETQYF. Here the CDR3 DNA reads TGCAGCGTTGAGGTGGAGACCCAGTACTTC.